A selection of T cell receptor beta chains follows, all from one sample in a study of cytomegalovirus exposure and HLA in healthy donors. Sequencing was performed with immunoSEQ multiplex PCR; in TCRdb, only in-frame clones are kept and a portion is missing. The repertoire holds 120,000 or so clones, with approximately 80% as singletons. Specimen: PBMCs. These TCRs come from a male donor in good health and CMV-seronegative. Both conserved end residues are part of each CDR3. D genes are given only for firm matches. A clone size is listed for some rows: how often the clone was seen (once, few, many), or a class if it is expanded.

V	J	D	size	CDR3	DNA
TRBV2	TRBJ2-5	TRBD2	NA	CASRPGGRTQETQYF	TGTGCCAGCAGGCCGGGAGGGCGGACTCAAGAGACCCAGTACTTC
TRBV5-5	TRBJ1-2	NA	once	CASSLDPAYGYTF	TGTGCCAGCAGCCTAGACCCAGCCTATGGCTACACCTTC
TRBV6-6	TRBJ2-3	TRBD1	NA	CASQQGQGKDTQYF	TGTGCCAGCCAACAGGGACAGGGAAAGGATACGCAGTATTTT
TRBV12-5	TRBJ2-3	NA	NA	CASGLADYLTDTQYF	TGTGCTAGTGGTTTGGCGGACTACCTCACAGATACGCAGTATTTT
TRBV5-6	TRBJ2-3	NA	NA	CASSRGQPRGDTQYF	TGTGCCAGCAGCAGGGGTCAACCGCGAGGAGATACGCAGTATTTT
TRBV30	TRBJ1-2	NA	NA	CAWNRPGENYGYTF	TGTGCCTGGAATAGGCCAGGGGAGAACTATGGCTACACCTTC
TRBV10-3	TRBJ2-1	NA	NA	CAIRGLIVNEQFF	TGTGCCATCAGAGGACTAATAGTTAATGAGCAGTTCTTC
TRBV5-1	TRBJ2-7	NA	NA	CASSLAGAPTYEQYF	TGCGCCAGCAGCTTGGCAGGGGCCCCCACCTACGAGCAGTACTTC
TRBV4-2	TRBJ2-7	TRBD2	few	CASSHGLAGVLGEQYF	TGTGCCAGCAGCCACGGACTAGCGGGAGTGCTTGGCGAGCAGTACTTC
TRBV5-1	TRBJ1-4	NA	NA	CASSRVDGNNEKLFF	TGCGCCAGCAGCCGGGTGGATGGAAATAATGAAAAACTGTTTTTT
TRBV27	TRBJ2-7	NA	NA	CASSSPGLGVYEQYF	TGTGCCAGCAGTTCACCGGGACTGGGTGTCTACGAGCAGTACTTC
TRBV11-2	TRBJ2-4	TRBD2	NA	CASSSRTSETKNIQYF	TGTGCCAGCAGCTCAAGGACTAGCGAAACCAAAAACATTCAGTACTTC
TRBV10-2	TRBJ2-7	TRBD2	NA	CASTPGGYEQYF	TGCGCCAGCACCCCGGGGGGGTACGAGCAGTACTTC
TRBV14	TRBJ1-1	NA	NA	CASGTPLRDTEAFF	TGTGCCAGCGGGACACCTCTCAGGGACACTGAAGCTTTCTTT
TRBV5-6	TRBJ2-5	TRBD1	NA	CASSQGTGQNQETQYF	TGTGCCAGCAGCCAGGGGACAGGACAAAACCAAGAGACCCAGTACTTC
TRBV6-4	TRBJ1-1	TRBD1	few	CASSDSTQGGTEAFF	TGTGCCAGCAGTGACTCGACCCAGGGGGGCACTGAAGCTTTCTTT
TRBV6-4	TRBJ2-2	TRBD1	NA	CASSDEGASGELFF	TGTGCCAGCAGTGACGAGGGGGCGTCCGGGGAGCTGTTTTTT
TRBV10-3	TRBJ1-2	TRBD1	NA	CAISESVQGNYGYTF	TGTGCCATCAGTGAGTCGGTACAGGGGAACTATGGCTACACCTTC
TRBV11-2	TRBJ2-1	TRBD1	NA	CASMTGNSYNEQFF	TGTGCCAGCATGACAGGGAACTCCTACAATGAGCAGTTCTTC
TRBV27	TRBJ2-5	TRBD2	NA	CASSPLAGTQYF	TGTGCCAGCAGCCCCCTAGCGGGGACCCAGTACTTC
TRBV5-1	TRBJ1-4	TRBD1	NA	CASSSTGGFNEKLFF	TGCGCCAGCAGCTCAACAGGGGGCTTTAATGAAAAACTGTTTTTT
TRBV6-1	TRBJ1-1	TRBD1	NA	CASSGRTGGDF	TGTGCCAGCAGTGGCAGGACAGGAGGGGACTTT
TRBV11-2	TRBJ1-5	NA	NA	CASSLVEGQPQHF	TGTGCCAGCAGCTTAGTGGAGGGTCAGCCCCAGCATTTT
TRBV5-6	TRBJ2-4	NA	NA	CASSLGKNSQYF	TGTGCCAGCAGCTTGGGAAAGAACAGTCAGTACTTC
TRBV29-1	TRBJ1-2	NA	NA	CSVWDITYGYTF	TGCAGCGTTTGGGACATAACCTATGGCTACACCTTC
TRBV2	TRBJ1-5	NA	NA	CASSVGGTEPQHF	TGTGCCAGCAGTGTCGGGGGGACGGAGCCCCAGCATTTT
TRBV27	TRBJ2-1	TRBD2	NA	CASSLEGGGYNEQFF	TGTGCCAGCAGTTTAGAGGGCGGGGGTTACAATGAGCAGTTCTTC
TRBV7-3	TRBJ2-1	TRBD2	NA	CASSPQRGVVRHEQFF	TGTGCCAGCAGCCCCCAGCGGGGGGTAGTGAGGCATGAGCAGTTCTTC
TRBV18	TRBJ1-2	NA	NA	CASSHGAGANYGYTF	TGTGCCAGCTCACACGGCGCGGGGGCTAACTATGGCTACACCTTC